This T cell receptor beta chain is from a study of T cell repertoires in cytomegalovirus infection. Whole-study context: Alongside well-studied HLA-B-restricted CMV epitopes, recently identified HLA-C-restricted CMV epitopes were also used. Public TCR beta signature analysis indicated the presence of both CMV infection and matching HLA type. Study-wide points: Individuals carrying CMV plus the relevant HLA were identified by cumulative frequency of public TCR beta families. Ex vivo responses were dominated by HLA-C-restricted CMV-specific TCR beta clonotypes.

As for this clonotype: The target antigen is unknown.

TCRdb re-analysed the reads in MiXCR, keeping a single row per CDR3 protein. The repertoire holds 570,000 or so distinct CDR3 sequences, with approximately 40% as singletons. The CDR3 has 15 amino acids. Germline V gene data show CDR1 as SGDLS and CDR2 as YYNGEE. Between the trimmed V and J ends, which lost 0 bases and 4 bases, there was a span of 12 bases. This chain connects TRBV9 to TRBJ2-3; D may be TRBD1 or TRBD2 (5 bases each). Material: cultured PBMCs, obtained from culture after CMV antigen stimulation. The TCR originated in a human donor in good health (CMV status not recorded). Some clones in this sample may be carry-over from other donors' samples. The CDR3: CASSVGSGTADTQYF. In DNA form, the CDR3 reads TGTGCCAGCAGCGTAGGTTCGGGGACGGCAGATACGCAGTATTTT.